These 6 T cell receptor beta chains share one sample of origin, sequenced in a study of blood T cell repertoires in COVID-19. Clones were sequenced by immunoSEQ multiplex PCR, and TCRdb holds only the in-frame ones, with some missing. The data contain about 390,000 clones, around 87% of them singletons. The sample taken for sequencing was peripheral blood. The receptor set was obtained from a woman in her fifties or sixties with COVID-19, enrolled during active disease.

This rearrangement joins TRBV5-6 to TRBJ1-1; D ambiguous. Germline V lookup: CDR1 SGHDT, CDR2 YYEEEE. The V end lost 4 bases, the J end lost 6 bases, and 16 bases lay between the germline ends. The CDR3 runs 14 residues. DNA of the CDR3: TGTGCCAGCAGCCCGCGGGTCGCGGGTGCTGAAGCTTTCTTT. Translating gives CASSPRVAGAEAFF.

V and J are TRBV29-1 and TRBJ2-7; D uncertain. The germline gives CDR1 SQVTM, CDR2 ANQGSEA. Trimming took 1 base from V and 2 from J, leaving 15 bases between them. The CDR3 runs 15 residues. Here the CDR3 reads CSVEGADSATYEQYF. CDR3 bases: TGCAGCGTTGAAGGGGCAGATTCCGCGACCTACGAGCAGTACTTC.

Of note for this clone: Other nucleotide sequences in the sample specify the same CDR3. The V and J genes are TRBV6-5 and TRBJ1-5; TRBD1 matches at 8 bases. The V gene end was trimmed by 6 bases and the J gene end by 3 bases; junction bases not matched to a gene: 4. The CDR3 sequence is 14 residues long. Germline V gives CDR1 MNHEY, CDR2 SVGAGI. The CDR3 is CASSPDRVNQPQHF. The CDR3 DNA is TGTGCCAGCAGCCCGGACAGGGTCAATCAGCCCCAGCATTTT.

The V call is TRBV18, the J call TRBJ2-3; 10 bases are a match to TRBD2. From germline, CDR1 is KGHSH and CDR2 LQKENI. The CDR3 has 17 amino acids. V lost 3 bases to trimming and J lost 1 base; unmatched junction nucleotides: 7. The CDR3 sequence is CASSPAGLAGGTDTQYF. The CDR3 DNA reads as TGTGCCAGCTCACCGGCCGGGCTAGCGGGGGGCACAGATACGCAGTATTTT.

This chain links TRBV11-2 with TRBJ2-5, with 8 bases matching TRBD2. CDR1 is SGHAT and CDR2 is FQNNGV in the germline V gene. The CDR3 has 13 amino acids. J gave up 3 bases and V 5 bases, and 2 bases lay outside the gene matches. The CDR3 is CASSMTSEETQYF. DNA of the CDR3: TGTGCCAGCAGCATGACTAGCGAAGAGACCCAGTACTTC. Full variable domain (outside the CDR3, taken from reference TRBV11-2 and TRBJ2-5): EAGVAQSPRYKIIEKRQSVAFWCNPISGHATLYWYQQILGQGPKLLIQFQNNGVVDDSQLPKDRFSAERLKGVDSTLKIQPAKLEDSAVYLCASSMTSEETQYFGPGTRLLVL.

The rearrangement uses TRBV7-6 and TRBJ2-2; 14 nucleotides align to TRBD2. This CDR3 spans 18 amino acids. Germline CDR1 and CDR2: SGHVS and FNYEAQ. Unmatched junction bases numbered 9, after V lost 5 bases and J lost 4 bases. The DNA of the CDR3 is TGTGCCAGCAGCCCCACGGGGACTAGCGGGGGAACCACCGGGGAGCTGTTTTTT. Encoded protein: CASSPTGTSGGTTGELFF.